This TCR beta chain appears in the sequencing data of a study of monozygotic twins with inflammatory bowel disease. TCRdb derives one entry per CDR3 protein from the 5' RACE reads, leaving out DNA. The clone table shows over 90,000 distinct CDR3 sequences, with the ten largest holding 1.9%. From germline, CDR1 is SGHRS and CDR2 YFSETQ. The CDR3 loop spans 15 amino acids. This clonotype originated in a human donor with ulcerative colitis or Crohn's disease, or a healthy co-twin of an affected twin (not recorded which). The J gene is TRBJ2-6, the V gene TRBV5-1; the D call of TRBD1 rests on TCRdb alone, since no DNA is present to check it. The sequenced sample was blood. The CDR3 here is CASSVTGSGANVLTF. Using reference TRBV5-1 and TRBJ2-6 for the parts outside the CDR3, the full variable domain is KAGVTQTPRYLIKTRGQQVTLSCSPISGHRSVSWYQQTPGQGLQFLFEYFSETQRNKGNFPGRFSGRQFSNSRSEMNVSTLELGDSALYLCASSVTGSGANVLTFGAGSRLTVL.